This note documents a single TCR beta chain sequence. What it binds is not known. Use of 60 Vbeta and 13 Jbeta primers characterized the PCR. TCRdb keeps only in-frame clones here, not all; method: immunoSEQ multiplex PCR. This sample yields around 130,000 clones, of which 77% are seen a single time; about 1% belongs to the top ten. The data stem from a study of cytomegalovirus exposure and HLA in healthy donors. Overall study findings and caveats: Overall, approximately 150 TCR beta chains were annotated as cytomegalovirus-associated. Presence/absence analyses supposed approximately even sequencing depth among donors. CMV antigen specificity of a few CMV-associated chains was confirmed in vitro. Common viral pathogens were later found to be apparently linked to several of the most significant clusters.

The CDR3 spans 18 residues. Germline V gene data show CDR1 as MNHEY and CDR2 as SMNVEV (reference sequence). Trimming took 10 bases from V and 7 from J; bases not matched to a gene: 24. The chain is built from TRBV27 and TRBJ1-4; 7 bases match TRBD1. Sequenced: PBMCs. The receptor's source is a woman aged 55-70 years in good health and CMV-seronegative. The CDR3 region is CAIEPPGQRSRWSEKLFF. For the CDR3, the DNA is TGTGCCATAGAACCCCCGGGACAGAGATCGCGTTGGAGTGAAAAACTGTTTTTT.